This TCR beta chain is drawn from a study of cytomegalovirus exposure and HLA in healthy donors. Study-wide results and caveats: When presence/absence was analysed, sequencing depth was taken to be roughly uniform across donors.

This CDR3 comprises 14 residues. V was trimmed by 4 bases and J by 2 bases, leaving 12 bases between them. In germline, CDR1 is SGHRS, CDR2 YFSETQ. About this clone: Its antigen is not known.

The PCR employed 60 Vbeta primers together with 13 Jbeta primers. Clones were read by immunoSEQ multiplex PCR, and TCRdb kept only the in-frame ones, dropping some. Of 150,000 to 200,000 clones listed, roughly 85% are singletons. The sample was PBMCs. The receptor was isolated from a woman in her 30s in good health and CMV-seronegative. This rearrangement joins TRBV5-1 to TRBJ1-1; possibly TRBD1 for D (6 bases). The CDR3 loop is CASSGTTGNTEAFF. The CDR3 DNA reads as TGCGCCAGCAGCGGAACGACAGGAAACACTGAAGCTTTCTTT.